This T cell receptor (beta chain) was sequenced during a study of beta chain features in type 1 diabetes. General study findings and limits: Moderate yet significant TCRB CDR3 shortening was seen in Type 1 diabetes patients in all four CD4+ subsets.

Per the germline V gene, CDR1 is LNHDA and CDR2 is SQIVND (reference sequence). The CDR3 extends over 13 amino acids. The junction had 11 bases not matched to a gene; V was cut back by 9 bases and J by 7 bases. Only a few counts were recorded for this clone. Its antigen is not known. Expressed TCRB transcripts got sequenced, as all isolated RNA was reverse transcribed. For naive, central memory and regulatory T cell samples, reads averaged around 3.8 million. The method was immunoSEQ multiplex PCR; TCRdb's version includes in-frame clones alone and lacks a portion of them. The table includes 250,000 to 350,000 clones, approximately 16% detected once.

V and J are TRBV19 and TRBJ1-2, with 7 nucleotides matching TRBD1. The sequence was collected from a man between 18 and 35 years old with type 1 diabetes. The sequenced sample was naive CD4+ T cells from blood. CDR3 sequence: CASQIGQALGYTF. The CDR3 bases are TGTGCCAGCCAGATCGGACAGGCTCTTGGCTACACCTTC.